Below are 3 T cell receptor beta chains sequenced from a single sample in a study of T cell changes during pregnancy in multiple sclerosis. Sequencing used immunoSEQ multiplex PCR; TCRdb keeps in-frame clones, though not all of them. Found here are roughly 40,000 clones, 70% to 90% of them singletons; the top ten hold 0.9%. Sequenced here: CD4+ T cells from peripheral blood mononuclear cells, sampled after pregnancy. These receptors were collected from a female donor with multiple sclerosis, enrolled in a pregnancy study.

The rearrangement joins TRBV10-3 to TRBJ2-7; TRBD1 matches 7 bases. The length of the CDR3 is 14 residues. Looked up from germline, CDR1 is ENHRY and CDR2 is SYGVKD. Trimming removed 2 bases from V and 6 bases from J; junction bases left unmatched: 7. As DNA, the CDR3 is TGTGCCATCAGTGAGGTGGACCGACAGGGCGAGCAGTACTTC. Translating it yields CAISEVDRQGEQYF.

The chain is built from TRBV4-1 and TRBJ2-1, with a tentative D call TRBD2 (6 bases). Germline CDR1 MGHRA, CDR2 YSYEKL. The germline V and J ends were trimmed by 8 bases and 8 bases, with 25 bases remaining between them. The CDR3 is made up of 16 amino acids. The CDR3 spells CASGVYPGTARHEQFF. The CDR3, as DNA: TGCGCCAGCGGGGTCTACCCCGGGACTGCTAGGCATGAGCAGTTCTTC.

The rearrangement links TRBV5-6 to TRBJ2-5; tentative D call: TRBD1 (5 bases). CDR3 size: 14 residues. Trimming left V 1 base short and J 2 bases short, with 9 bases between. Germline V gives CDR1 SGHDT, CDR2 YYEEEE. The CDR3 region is CASSLKGQQETQYF. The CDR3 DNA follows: TGTGCCAGCAGCTTGAAGGGGCAACAAGAGACCCAGTACTTC.